One sample yielded the 9 T cell receptor beta chains listed below, sequenced in a study of OX40 agonist ivuxolimab in advanced cancers. Libraries were constructed by the immunoSEQ multiplex PCR assay. Here the immuneACCESS table is served through TCRdb, limited to in-frame sequences with V and J called. Missing clones are a known gap in these copies; in checked studies unresolved V genes cover under half, and the rest lacks a known reason. The sample includes more than 60,000 clones, with roughly 86% observed a single time. Approximately 1.2% of the sample is held by the ten biggest clonotypes. Sequenced material: CD4+ or CD8+ T cells sorted from blood, taken in a trial of the OX40 agonist ivuxolimab. These receptors were taken from an adult with an advanced solid tumor such as melanoma, head and neck, liver or kidney cancer.

The chain links TRBV18 to TRBJ1-2; TRBD1 is a possible D gene (5 bases). There are 14 residues in the CDR3. Per germline, CDR1 KGHSH and CDR2 LQKENI. Trimming pared 10 bases from V and 5 bases from J, leaving 20 bases between. This chain's CDR3 is CATSGRGASYGYTF. DNA for the CDR3: TGTGCCACCTCCGGGCGGGGCGCGTCGTATGGCTACACCTTC.

This sequence joins TRBV4-1 and TRBJ2-2; TRBD2 aligns across 7 bases. CDR1 and CDR2 (germline): MGHRA, YSYEKL. There are 13 residues in the CDR3. V dropped 3 bases and J dropped 6; count of bases not matched to a gene: 1. CDR3 nucleotide sequence: TGCGCCAGCAGCCAGGGGGGGTCCGGGGAGCTGTTTTTT. It encodes CASSQGGSGELFF.

This clone was observed a handful of times. The rearrangement uses TRBV19 and TRBJ1-4, with 7 nucleotides matching TRBD1. This CDR3 has 13 residues. Looked up from germline, CDR1 is LNHDA and CDR2 is SQIVND (reference sequence). The ends lost 9 bases at V and 11 bases at J; junction bases unmatched: 12. The DNA for the CDR3 is TGTGCCAGCCTACTTATTGGGACAGCCAAACTGTTTTTT. This sequence encodes CASLLIGTAKLFF.

This chain connects TRBV5-1 to TRBJ1-4; no definite D call. V lost 4 bases and J lost 4, with 5 bases in between. This CDR3 spans 12 amino acids. The germline V gene has CDR1 SGHRS and CDR2 YFSETQ. Here the CDR3 DNA reads TGCGCCAGCAGCGAAGGTAATGAAAAACTGTTTTTT. Its translation: CASSEGNEKLFF.

The V gene is TRBV15, the J gene TRBJ1-3, with D hard to call. The CDR3 extends over 16 amino acids. From germline, CDR1 is LNHNV and CDR2 YYDKDF (reference sequence). Trimming removed 0 bases at V and 0 bases at J, with 9 bases between. The CDR3 region is CATSRDASPSGNTIYF. As DNA, the CDR3 is TGTGCCACCAGCAGAGACGCCAGCCCCTCTGGAAACACCATATATTTT.

The V call is TRBV5-1, the J call TRBJ1-1, with D perhaps matching TRBD1 (5 bases). The CDR3 is 15 amino acids. V lost 0 bases, J lost 1 base, and 10 bases lay in between. The germline V gene has CDR1 SGHRS and CDR2 YFSETQ. Here the CDR3 reads CASSLARQGNTEAFF. The CDR3 nucleotides are TGCGCCAGCAGCTTGGCTCGTCAGGGGAACACTGAAGCTTTCTTT.

This chain joins TRBV19 and TRBJ1-2; D remains ambiguous. The V end was cut by 1 base, the J end by 7 bases, with 7 bases between. CDR3 size: 12 residues. Germline assignment: CDR1 LNHDA and CDR2 SQIVND (reference sequence). The CDR3 DNA reads TGTGCCAGTAGTATAGGCAGGACTGGCTACACCTTC. Its protein product is CASSIGRTGYTF.

This chain links TRBV5-1 with TRBJ2-7; 9 positions match TRBD2. The CDR3 extends over 14 amino acids. V lost 4 bases and J lost 1; bases outside the gene matches: 3. In germline, CDR1 is SGHRS, CDR2 YFSETQ. CDR3 in amino acids: CASSRGGGSYEQYF. In DNA form, the CDR3 reads TGCGCCAGCAGCCGCGGGGGGGGATCCTACGAGCAGTACTTC.

The gene calls are TRBV29-1 and TRBJ1-1; 8 positions match TRBD1. Per the germline V gene, CDR1 is SQVTM and CDR2 is ANQGSEA. The V segment lost 6 bases and the J segment 1 base; nucleotides outside the gene matches: 4. CDR3 length: 13 amino acids. For the CDR3, the DNA is TGCAGCGTGAGGACAGGGCAGAACACTGAAGCTTTCTTT. Its translation: CSVRTGQNTEAFF.